The T cell receptor (beta chain) described here comes from a study of tumor-infiltrating lymphocytes in primary liver carcinoma. From 400 to 550 ng total RNA, TCR beta cDNA was generated with a primer in the constant region. Slightly modified ARM-PCR with three nested multiplex PCR rounds yielded TCR beta libraries. The first two PCR rounds, roughly 10 cycles each, used TRBV1-TRBV30 forward primers and a C-beta reverse primer. TCRdb independently ran MiXCR on the multiplex PCR reads; one entry per CDR3 protein. Of about 100,000 distinct CDR3 sequences in the sample, around 68% were seen once. The germline CDR1 and CDR2 sequences are MNHNS and SASEGT. The CDR3 loop spans 16 amino acids. Co-extracted RNA and DNA came from about 20-30 mg of unsorted bulk tissue. With regard to this clonotype: A read error may produce the germline difference seen at one junction end.

This clonotype originated in a man aged 40-49 years with primary liver carcinoma and hepatitis B virus infection. Sample: tumor-adjacent normal liver tissue. The chain couples TRBV6-1 to TRBJ1-5; no clear D gene. CDR3 sequence (DNA): TGTGCCAGTAGTGATACTACAGCCGATAGCAATCAGCCCCAGCATTTT. Translation: CASSDTTADSNQPQHF.